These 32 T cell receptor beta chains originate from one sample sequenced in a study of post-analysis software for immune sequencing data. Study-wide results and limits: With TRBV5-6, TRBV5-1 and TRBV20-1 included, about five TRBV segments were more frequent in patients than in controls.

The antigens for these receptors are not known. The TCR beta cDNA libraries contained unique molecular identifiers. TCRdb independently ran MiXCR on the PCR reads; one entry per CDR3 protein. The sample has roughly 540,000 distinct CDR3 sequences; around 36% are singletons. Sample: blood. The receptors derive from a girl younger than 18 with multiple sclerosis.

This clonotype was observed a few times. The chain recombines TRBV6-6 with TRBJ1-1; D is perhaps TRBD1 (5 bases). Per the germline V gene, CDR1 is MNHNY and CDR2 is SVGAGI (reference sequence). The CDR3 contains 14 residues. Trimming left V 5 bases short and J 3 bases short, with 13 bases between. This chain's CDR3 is CASSTRSGDTEAFF. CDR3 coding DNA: TGTGCCAGCAGTACTCGGTCGGGGGACACTGAAGCTTTCTTT.

CDR3 nucleotide sequence: TGTGCCAGCAGCCCGACGGGGGGGAGAAGCACTGAAGCTTTCTTT. Amino acids: CASSPTGGRSTEAFF. The rearrangement links TRBV5-6 to TRBJ1-1; maybe TRBD1 (5 bases). The CDR3 runs to 15 residues. Deletions cut 4 bases from V and 4 bases from J, with 17 bases between. Germline-derived CDR1 and CDR2 are SGHDT and YYEEEE.

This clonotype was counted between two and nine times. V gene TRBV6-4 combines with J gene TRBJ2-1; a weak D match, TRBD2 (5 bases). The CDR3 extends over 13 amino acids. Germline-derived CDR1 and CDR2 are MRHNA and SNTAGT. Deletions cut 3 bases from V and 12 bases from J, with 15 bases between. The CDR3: CASSEDRVGRQFF. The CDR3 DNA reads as TGTGCCAGCAGTGAGGACCGGGTGGGGAGGCAGTTCTTC.

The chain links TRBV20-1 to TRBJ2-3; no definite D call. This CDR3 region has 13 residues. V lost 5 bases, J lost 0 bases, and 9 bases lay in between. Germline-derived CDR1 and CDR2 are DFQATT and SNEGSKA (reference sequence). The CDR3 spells CSASEASTDTQYF. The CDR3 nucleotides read TGCAGTGCTTCAGAGGCTAGCACAGATACGCAGTATTTT.

The CDR3 region is CSARGLGWQETQYF. CDR3 in DNA: TGCAGTGCTAGAGGCCTCGGTTGGCAAGAGACCCAGTACTTC. The rearrangement uses TRBV20-1 and TRBJ2-5; D is ambiguous. The V gene's germline CDR1 is DFQATT and CDR2 SNEGSKA (reference sequence). The CDR3 extends over 14 amino acids. V was shortened by 1 base and J by 2 bases, with 11 bases between the two germline ends.

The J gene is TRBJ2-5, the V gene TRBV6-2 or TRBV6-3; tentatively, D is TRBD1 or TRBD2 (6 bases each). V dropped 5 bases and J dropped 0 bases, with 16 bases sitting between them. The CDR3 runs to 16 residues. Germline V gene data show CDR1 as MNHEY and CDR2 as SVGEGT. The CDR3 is CASSPLKGGYQETQYF. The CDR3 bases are TGTGCCAGCAGTCCTCTAAAAGGGGGGTACCAAGAGACCCAGTACTTC.

The CDR3 region is CASSGGWQAYGYTF. The CDR3 region has the DNA TGTGCCAGCAGTGGGGGGTGGCAGGCTTATGGCTACACCTTC. V gene TRBV25-1 combines with J gene TRBJ1-2; tentatively, D is TRBD1 (5 bases). The length of the CDR3 is 14 residues. The V end lost 4 bases, the J end lost 5 bases, and 14 bases lay between the germline ends. CDR1 and CDR2 from the germline V gene are MGHDK and SYGVNS.

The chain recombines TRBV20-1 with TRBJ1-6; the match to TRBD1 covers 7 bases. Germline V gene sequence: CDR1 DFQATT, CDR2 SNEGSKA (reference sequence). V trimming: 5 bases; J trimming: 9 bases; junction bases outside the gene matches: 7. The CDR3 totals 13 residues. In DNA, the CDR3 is TGCAGTGCTGTTGACAGGGTTAGTTCACCCCTCCACTTT. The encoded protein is CSAVDRVSSPLHF.

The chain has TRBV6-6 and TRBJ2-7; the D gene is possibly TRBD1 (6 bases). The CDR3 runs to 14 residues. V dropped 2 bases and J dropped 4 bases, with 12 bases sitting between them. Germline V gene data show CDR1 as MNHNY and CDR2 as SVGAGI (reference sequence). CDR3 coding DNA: TGTGCCAGCAGTTACCAACAGGGCCTGTACGAGCAGTACTTC. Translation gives CASSYQQGLYEQYF.

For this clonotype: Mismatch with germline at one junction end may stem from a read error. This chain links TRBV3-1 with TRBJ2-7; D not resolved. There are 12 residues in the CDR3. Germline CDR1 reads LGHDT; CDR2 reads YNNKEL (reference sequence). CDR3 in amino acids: CASSHKLDERYF. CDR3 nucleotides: TGTGCCAGCAGCCATAAGCTCGACGAGCGGTACTTC.

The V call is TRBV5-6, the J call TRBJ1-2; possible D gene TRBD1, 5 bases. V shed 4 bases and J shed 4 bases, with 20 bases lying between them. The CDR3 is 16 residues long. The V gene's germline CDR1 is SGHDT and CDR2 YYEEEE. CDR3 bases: TGTGCCAGCAGCCCCGGGGGTTTCGGAGAGGGCTATGGCTACACCTTC. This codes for CASSPGGFGEGYGYTF.

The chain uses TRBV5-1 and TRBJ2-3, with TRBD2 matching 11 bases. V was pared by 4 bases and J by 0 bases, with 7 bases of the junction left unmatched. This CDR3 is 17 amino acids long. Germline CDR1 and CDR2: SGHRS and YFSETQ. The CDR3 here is CASSIGTSGTSTDTQYF. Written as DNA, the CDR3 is TGCGCCAGCAGCATTGGGACTAGCGGAACTAGCACAGATACGCAGTATTTT. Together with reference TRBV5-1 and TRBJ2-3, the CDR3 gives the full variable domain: KAGVTQTPRYLIKTRGQQVTLSCSPISGHRSVSWYQQTPGQGLQFLFEYFSETQRNKGNFPGRFSGRQFSNSRSEMNVSTLELGDSALYLCASSIGTSGTSTDTQYFGPGTRLTVL.

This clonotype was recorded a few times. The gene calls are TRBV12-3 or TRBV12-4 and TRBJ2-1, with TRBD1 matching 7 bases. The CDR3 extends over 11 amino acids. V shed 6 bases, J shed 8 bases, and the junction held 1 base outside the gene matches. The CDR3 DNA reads TGTGCCAGCAGCCAGGGGGATGAGCAGTTCTTC. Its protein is CASSQGDEQFF.

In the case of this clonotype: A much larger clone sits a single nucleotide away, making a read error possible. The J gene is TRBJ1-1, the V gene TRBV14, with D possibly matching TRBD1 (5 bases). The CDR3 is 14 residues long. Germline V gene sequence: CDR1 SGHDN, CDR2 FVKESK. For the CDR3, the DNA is TGTGCCAGCAGCCAAAGGGGTTACGGCCCTGAAGTTTTCTTT. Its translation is CASSQRGYGPEVFF.

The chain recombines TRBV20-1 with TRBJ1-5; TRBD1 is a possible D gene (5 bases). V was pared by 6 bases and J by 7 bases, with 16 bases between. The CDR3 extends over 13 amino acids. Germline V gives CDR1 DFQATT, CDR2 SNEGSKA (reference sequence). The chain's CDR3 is CSAAQGVAQPQHF. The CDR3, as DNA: TGCAGTGCGGCCCAGGGTGTGGCACAGCCCCAGCATTTT.

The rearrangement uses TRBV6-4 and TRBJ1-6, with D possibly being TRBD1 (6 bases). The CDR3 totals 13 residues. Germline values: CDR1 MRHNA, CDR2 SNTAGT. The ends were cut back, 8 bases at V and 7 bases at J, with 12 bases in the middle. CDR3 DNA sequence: TGTGCCAGCCAGGGGCTAAGCAATTCACCCCTCCACTTT. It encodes CASQGLSNSPLHF.

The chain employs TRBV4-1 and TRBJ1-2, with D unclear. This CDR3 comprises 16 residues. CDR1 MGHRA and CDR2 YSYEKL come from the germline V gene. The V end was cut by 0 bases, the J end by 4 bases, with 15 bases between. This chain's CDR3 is CASSQDKTVTVYGYTF. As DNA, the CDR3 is TGCGCCAGCAGCCAAGATAAAACGGTAACAGTCTATGGCTACACCTTC.

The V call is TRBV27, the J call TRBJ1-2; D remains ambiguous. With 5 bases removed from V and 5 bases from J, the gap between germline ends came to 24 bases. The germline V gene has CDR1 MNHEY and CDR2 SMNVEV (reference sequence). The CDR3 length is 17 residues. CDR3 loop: CASSVIFDTHSSYGYTF. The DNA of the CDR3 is TGTGCCAGCAGTGTGATTTTTGACACACACAGCTCTTATGGCTACACCTTC.

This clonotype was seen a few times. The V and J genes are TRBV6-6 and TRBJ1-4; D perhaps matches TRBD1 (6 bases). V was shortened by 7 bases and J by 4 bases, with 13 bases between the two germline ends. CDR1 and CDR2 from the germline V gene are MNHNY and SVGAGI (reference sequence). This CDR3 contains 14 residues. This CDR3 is CASTLTGLNEKLFF. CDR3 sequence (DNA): TGTGCCAGCACCCTGACAGGACTTAATGAAAAACTGTTTTTT.

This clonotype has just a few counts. The CDR3 nucleotides read TGCGCCAGCAGCCTCAGGGATTTCGCTGAAGCTTTCTTT. It codes for CASSLRDFAEAFF. This chain connects TRBV5-1 to TRBJ1-1; TRBD1 might be the D (5 bases). The germline V and J ends were trimmed by 4 bases and 6 bases, with 13 bases remaining between them. There are 13 residues in the CDR3. Germline CDR1 is SGHRS and CDR2 is YFSETQ.

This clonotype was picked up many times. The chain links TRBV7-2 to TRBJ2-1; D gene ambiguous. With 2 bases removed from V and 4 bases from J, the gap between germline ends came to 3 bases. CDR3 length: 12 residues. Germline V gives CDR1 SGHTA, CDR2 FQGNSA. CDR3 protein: CASSLRYNEQFF. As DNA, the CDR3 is TGTGCCAGCAGCTTACGATACAATGAGCAGTTCTTC.

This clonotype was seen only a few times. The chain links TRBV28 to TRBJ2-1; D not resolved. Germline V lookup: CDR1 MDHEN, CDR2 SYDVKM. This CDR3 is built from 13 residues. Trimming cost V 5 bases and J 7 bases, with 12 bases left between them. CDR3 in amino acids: CASSPSSRNEQFF. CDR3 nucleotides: TGTGCCAGCAGTCCGTCAAGTAGGAATGAGCAGTTCTTC.

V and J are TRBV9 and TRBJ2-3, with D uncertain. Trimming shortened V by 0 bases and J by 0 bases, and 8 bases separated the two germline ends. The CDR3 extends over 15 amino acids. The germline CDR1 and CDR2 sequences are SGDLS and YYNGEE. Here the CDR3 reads CASSVGGRSTDTQYF. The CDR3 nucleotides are TGTGCCAGCAGCGTAGGCGGCAGAAGCACAGATACGCAGTATTTT. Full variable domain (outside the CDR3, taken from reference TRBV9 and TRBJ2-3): DSGVTQTPKHLITATGQRVTLRCSPRSGDLSVYWYQQSLDQGLQFLIQYYNGEERAKGNILERFSAQQFPDLHSELNLSSLELGDSALYFCASSVGGRSTDTQYFGPGTRLTVL.

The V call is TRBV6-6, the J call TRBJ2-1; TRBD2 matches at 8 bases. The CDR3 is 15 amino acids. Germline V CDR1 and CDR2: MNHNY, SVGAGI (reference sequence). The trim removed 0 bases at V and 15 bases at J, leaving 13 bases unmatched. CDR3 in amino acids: CASSYSHPGLGIPFF. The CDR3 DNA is TGTGCCAGCAGTTACTCGCACCCGGGACTAGGAATTCCGTTCTTC.

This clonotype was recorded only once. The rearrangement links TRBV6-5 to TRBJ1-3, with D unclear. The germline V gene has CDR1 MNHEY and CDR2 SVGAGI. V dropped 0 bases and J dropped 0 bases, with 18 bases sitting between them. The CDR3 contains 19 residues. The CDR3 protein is CASSYSTVPPAISGNTIYF. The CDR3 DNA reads TGTGCCAGCAGTTACTCGACTGTCCCTCCTGCGATCTCTGGAAACACCATATATTTT.

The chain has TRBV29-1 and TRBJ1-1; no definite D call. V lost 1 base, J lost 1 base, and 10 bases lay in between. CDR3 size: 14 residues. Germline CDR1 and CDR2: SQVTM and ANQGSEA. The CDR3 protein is CSVEGRQSNTEAFF. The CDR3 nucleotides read TGCAGCGTTGAAGGGCGTCAGTCGAACACTGAAGCTTTCTTT.

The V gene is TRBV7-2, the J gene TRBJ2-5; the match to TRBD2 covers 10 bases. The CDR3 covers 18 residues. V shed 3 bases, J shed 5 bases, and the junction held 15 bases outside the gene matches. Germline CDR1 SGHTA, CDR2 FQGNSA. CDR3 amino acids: CASSLRTSGPTRRETQYF. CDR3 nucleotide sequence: TGTGCCAGCAGCTTGAGGACTAGCGGCCCAACGCGGCGGGAGACCCAGTACTTC.

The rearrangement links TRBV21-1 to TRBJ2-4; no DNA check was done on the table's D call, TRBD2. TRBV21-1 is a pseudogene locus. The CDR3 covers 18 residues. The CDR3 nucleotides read TGTGCCAGCAGCAAAGAAGGTCGAGCGGGGGGGACGAAAAACATTCAGTACTTC. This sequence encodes CASSKEGRAGGTKNIQYF.

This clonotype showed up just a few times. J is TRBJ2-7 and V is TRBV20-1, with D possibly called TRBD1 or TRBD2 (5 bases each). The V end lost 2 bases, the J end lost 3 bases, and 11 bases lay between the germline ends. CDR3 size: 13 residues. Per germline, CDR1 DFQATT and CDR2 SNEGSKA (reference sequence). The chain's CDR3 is CSARPRDRYEQYF. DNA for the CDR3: TGCAGTGCTAGACCCCGGGACCGCTACGAGCAGTACTTC.

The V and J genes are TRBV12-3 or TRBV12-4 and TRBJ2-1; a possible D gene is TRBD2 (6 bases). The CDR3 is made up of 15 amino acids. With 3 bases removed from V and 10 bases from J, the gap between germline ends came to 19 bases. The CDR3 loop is CASSFGLTGVEEQFF. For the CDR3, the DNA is TGTGCCAGCAGTTTTGGGCTGACGGGGGTCGAGGAGCAGTTCTTC.

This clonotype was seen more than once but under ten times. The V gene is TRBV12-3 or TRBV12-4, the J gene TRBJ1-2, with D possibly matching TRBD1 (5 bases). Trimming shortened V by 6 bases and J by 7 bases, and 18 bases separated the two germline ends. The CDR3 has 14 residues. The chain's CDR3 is CASSSRDVGRGYTF. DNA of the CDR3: TGTGCCAGCAGCAGCCGGGACGTAGGACGTGGCTACACCTTC.

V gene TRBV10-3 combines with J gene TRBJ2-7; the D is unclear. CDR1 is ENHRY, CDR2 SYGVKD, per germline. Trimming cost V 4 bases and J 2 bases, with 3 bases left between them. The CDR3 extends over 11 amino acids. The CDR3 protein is CAISGAYEQYF. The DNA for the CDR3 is TGTGCCATCAGTGGGGCCTACGAGCAGTACTTC.